Below are 3 T cell receptor beta chains sequenced from a single sample in a study of long-term antiretroviral therapy in people with HIV. The assay, immunoSEQ v3.0, was run at survey level. Using immunoSEQ multiplex PCR, the repertoire was profiled, and TCRdb retains in-frame clones only, with some absent. The sample lists around 28,000 clones; approximately 83% were seen once. The input for sequencing was unsorted PBMCs, taken about 2.7 years after starting antiretroviral therapy. Every receptor here comes from a man aged 25 to 40 with HIV.

J is TRBJ1-1 and V is TRBV5-1; possibly TRBD1 for D (5 bases). CDR1 is SGHRS and CDR2 is YFSETQ in the germline V gene. V was pared by 4 bases and J by 1 base, with 17 bases between. The CDR3 runs 16 residues. The CDR3: CASSLLPGRGNTEAFF. Here the CDR3 DNA reads TGCGCCAGCAGCCTCCTCCCGGGGCGGGGGAACACTGAAGCTTTCTTT.

J is TRBJ2-7 and V is TRBV5-4, with a possible D match to TRBD2 (6 bases). V lost 7 bases and J lost 1, with 9 bases in between. Germline V gene data show CDR1 as SGHNT and CDR2 as YYREEE (reference sequence). This CDR3 comprises 12 residues. The CDR3 protein is CASRGTSYEQYF. In DNA form, the CDR3 reads TGTGCCAGCCGCGGGACTTCCTACGAGCAGTACTTC.

The gene calls are TRBV5-4 and TRBJ2-7, with 11 bases matching TRBD2. The CDR3 spans 14 residues. The V and J ends lost 2 bases and 2 bases, in that order; junction bases with no gene match: 0. Germline V gene data show CDR1 as SGHNT and CDR2 as YYREEE (reference sequence). The DNA of the CDR3 is TGTGCCAGCAGCTTTAGCGGGGGGGCCTACGAGCAGTACTTC. Translating it yields CASSFSGGAYEQYF.